The 6 T cell receptor beta chains given below trace back to one sample, sequenced in a study of Tregs in tolerant kidney transplant recipients. Clones were sequenced by immunoSEQ multiplex PCR, and TCRdb holds only the in-frame ones, with some missing. The table lists 120,000 or so clones, about 90% of them singletons. The sequenced sample was CD4+ T cells from blood. The receptors stem from a human donor in good health.

The chain carries TRBV6-1 and TRBJ1-2, with 9 positions matching TRBD1. V gave up 6 bases and J gave up 8 bases; unmatched junction bases: 10. The CDR3 is 14 residues long. Germline V gene sequence: CDR1 MNHNS, CDR2 SASEGT. The CDR3 bases are TGTGCCAGCAGGCAACAGGGGGCCCTAGGGGGCTACACCTTC. The encoded protein is CASRQQGALGGYTF.

The gene calls are TRBV7-9 and TRBJ2-3; the match to TRBD2 covers 7 bases. Per germline, CDR1 SEHNR and CDR2 FQNEAQ (reference sequence). Germline trimming cut 5 bases from V and 5 bases from J; bases unmatched to any gene: 13. The CDR3 sequence is 16 residues long. DNA for the CDR3: TGTGCCAGCAGCCCTTCGACTAGTCCTAGCGGAGATACGCAGTATTTT. It specifies CASSPSTSPSGDTQYF. Supplemented by reference TRBV7-9 and TRBJ2-3, the full variable domain reads DTGVSQNPRHKITKRGQNVTFRCDPISEHNRLYWYRQTLGQGPEFLTYFQNEAQLEKSRLLSDRFSAERPKGSFSTLEIQRTEQGDSAMYLCASSPSTSPSGDTQYFGPGTRLTVL.

This clone is a singleton in its sample. The rearrangement joins TRBV4-1 to TRBJ2-1; D uncertain. The CDR3 length is 16 residues. CDR1 and CDR2 from the germline V gene are MGHRA and YSYEKL. V was clipped by 1 base and J by 0 bases, with 10 bases between them. The DNA of the CDR3 is TGCGCCAGCAGCCAAGTGAACATGATCTCCTACAATGAGCAGTTCTTC. Translating it yields CASSQVNMISYNEQFF.

The chain is built from TRBV5-1 and TRBJ2-3; no clear D. Trimming shortened V by 4 bases and J by 2 bases, and 11 bases separated the two germline ends. Germline V gene data show CDR1 as SGHRS and CDR2 as YFSETQ. CDR3 size: 14 residues. The DNA for the CDR3 is TGCGCCAGCAGCAAAGTACCACACACAGATACGCAGTATTTT. As protein: CASSKVPHTDTQYF.

This clone came up a few times. The V gene is TRBV30, the J gene TRBJ2-7; no reliable D call. CDR3 length equals 14 residues. Trimming cost V 0 bases and J 2 bases, with 11 bases left between them. Germline loops: CDR1 GTSNPN, CDR2 SVGIG (reference sequence). CDR3 sequence (DNA): TGTGCCTGGAGTGTAACCCTGGATGCCTACGAGCAGTACTTC. It encodes CAWSVTLDAYEQYF.

The CDR3 DNA sequence: TGCGCCAGCAGCATGTCCCAAGAGACCCAGTACTTC. Its translation is CASSMSQETQYF. The chain joins TRBV5-1 to TRBJ2-5; D is unclear. The CDR3 runs to 12 residues. Germline V gene lookup returns CDR1 SGHRS and CDR2 YFSETQ. Trimming shortened V by 4 bases and J by 1 base, and 5 bases separated the two germline ends.